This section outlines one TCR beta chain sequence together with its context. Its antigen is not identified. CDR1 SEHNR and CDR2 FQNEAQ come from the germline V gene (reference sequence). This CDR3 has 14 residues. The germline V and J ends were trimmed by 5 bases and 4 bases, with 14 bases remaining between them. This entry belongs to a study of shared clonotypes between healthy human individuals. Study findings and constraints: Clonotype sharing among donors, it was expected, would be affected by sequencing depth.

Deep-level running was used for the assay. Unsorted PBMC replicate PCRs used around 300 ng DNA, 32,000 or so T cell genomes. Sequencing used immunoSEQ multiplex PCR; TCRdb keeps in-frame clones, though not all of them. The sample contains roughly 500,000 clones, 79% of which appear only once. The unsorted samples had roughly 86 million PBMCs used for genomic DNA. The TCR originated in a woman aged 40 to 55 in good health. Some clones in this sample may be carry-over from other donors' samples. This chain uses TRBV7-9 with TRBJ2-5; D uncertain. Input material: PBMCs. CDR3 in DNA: TGTGCCAGCAGCCTCTTAAAGGGCGGAGAGACCCAGTACTTC. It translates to CASSLLKGGETQYF.